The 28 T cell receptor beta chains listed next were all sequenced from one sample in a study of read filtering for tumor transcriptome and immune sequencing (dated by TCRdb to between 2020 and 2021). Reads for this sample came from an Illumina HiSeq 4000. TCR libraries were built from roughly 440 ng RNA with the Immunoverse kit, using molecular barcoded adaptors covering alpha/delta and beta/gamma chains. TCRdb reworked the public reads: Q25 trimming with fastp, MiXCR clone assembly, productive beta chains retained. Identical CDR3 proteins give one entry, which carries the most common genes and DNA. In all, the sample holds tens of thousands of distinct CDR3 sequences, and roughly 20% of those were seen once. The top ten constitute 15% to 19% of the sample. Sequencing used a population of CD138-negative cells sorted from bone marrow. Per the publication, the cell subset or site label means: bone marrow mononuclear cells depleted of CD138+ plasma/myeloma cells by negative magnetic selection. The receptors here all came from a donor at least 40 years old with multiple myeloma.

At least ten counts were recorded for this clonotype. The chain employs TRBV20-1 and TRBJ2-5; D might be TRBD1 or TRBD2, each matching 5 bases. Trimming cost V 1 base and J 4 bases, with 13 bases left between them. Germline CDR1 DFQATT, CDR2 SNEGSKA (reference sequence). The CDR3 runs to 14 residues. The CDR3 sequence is CSARVSRGVETQYF. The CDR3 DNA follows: TGCAGTGCTAGAGTGTCCAGAGGGGTAGAGACCCAGTACTTC.

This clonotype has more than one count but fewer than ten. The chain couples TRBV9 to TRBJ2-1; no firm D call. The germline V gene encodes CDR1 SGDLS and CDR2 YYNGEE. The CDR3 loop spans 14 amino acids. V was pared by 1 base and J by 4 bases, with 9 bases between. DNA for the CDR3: TGTGCCAGCAGCGTAAGTTGGCGGTACAATGAGCAGTTCTTC. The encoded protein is CASSVSWRYNEQFF.

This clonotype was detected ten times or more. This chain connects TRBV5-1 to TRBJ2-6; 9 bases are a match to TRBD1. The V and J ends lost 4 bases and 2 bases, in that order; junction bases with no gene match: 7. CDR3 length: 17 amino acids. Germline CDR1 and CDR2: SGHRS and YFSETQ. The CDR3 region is CASSIEGQGTGANVLTF. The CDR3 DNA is TGCGCCAGCAGCATCGAGGGACAGGGTACTGGGGCCAACGTCCTGACTTTC.

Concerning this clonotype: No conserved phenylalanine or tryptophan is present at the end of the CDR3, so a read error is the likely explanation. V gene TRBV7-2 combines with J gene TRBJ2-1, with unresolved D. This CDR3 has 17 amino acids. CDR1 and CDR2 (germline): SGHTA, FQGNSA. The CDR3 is CASSLAPRLIFYNGQFS. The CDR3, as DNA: TGTGCCAGCAGCTTAGCGCCTAGACTGATTTTCTACAATGGGCAGTTCTCC.

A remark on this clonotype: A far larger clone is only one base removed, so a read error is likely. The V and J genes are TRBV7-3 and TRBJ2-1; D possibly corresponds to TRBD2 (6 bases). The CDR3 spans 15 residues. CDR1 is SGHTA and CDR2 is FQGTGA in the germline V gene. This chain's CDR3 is CASSPGDSSYSEQFF. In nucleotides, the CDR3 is TGTGCCAGCAGCCCTGGGGACTCCTCCTACAGTGAGCAGTTCTTC.

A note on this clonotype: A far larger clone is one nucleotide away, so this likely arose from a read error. In DNA form, the CDR3 reads TGTGCCAGCAGCCCTTTTGGCAGGAGGAGACAGAGCTCCTACGAGCAGTACTTC. It translates to CASSPFGRRRQSSYEQYF. This chain links TRBV7-3 with TRBJ2-7; tentatively, D is TRBD1 or TRBD2 (5 bases each). The germline V gene has CDR1 SGHTA and CDR2 FQGTGA. V dropped 5 bases and J dropped 0 bases, with 23 bases sitting between them. The CDR3 covers 18 residues.

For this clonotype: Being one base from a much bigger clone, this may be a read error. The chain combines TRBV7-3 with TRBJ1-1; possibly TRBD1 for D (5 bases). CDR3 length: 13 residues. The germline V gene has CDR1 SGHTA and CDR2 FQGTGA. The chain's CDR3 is CASGFVRDTEAFF. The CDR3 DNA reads TGTGCCAGCGGCTTCGTCAGGGACACTGAAGCTTTCTTT. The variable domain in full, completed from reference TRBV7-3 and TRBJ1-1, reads GAGVSQTPSNKVTEKGKYVELRCDPISGHTALYWYRQSLGQGPEFLIYFQGTGAADDSGLPNDRFFAVRPEGSVSTLKIQRTERGDSAVYLCASGFVRDTEAFFGQGTRLTVV.

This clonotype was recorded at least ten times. Written as DNA, the CDR3 is TGTGCCAGCAGTTACCGAAGCGCGAAAGAGACCCAGTACTTC. Its protein product is CASSYRSAKETQYF. The chain has TRBV6-5 and TRBJ2-5; no clear D. There are 14 residues in the CDR3. CDR1 is MNHEY, CDR2 SVGAGI, per germline. The germline V and J ends were trimmed by 2 bases and 3 bases, with 10 bases remaining between them.

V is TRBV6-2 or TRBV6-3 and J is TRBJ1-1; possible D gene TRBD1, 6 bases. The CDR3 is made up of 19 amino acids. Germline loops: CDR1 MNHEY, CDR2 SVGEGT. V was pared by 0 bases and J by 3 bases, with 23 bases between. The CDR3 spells CASSYSLLSGTGLDTEAFF. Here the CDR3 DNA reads TGTGCCAGCAGTTACTCGCTCTTAAGTGGTACAGGGCTGGACACTGAAGCTTTCTTT.

The CDR3 sequence is CASSLGANNEQFF. In DNA, the CDR3 is TGTGCCAGCAGCCTGGGAGCTAACAATGAGCAGTTCTTC. The rearrangement links TRBV11-2 to TRBJ2-1, with D tentatively TRBD2 (5 bases). Per the germline V gene, CDR1 is SGHAT and CDR2 is FQNNGV. Trimming shortened V by 5 bases and J by 5 bases, and 10 bases separated the two germline ends. The CDR3 has 13 amino acids.

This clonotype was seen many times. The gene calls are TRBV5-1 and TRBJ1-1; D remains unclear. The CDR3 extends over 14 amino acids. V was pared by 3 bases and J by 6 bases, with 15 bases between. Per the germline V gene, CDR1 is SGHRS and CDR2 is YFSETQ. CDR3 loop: CASSSLWRWAEAFF. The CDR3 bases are TGCGCCAGCAGCTCCCTCTGGAGGTGGGCTGAAGCTTTCTTT. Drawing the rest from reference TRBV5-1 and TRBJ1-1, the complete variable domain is KAGVTQTPRYLIKTRGQQVTLSCSPISGHRSVSWYQQTPGQGLQFLFEYFSETQRNKGNFPGRFSGRQFSNSRSEMNVSTLELGDSALYLCASSSLWRWAEAFFGQGTRLTVV.

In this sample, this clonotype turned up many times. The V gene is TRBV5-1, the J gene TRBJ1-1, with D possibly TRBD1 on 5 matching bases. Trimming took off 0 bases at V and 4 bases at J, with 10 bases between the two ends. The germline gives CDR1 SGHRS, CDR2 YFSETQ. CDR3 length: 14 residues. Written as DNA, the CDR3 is TGCGCCAGCAGCTTGGATTCGGGGGGCACTGAAGCTTTCTTT. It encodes CASSLDSGGTEAFF.

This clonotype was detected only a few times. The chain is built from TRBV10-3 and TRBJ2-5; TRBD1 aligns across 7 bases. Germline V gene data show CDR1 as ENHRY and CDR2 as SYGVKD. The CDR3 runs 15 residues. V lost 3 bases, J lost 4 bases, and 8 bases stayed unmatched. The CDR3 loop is CAISDPGQPTETQYF. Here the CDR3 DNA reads TGTGCCATCAGTGATCCGGGACAGCCGACAGAGACCCAGTACTTC.

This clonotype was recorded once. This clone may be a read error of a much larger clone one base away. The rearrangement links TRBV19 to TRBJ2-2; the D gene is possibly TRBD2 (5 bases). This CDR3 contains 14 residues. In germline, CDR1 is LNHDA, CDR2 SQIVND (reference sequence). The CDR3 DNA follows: TGTGCCTGCTGTAAACTCGCGAACACCGGGGAGCTGCTTTTT. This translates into CACCKLANTGELLF.

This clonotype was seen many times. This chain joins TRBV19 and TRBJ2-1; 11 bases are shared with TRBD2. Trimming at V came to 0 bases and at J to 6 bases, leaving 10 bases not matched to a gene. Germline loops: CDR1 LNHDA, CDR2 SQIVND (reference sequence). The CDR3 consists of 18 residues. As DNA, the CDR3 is TGTGCCAGTAGTATAGATCCCGCCGGGACTAGCGGCCCCAATGAGCAGTTCTTC. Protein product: CASSIDPAGTSGPNEQFF. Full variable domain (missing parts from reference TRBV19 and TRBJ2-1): DGGITQSPKYLFRKEGQNVTLSCEQNLNHDAMYWYRQDPGQGLRLIYYSQIVNDFQKGDIAEGYSVSREKKESFPLTVTSAQKNPTAFYLCASSIDPAGTSGPNEQFFGPGTRLTVL.

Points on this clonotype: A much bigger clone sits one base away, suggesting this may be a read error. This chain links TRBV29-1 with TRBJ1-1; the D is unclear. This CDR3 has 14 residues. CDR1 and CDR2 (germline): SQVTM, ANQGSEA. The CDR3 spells CGVSPLDGKSGAFF. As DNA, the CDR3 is TGCGGCGTTTCTCCACTCGACGGGAAGTCGGGAGCTTTCTTT.

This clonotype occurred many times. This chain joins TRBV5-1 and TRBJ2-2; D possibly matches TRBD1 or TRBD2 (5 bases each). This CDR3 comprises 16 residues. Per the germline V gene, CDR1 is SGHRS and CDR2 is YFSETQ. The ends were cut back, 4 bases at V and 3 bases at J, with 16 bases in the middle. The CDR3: CASSLRGRRDTGELFF. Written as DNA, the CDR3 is TGCGCCAGCAGCCTGAGGGGTCGCCGAGACACCGGGGAGCTGTTTTTT.

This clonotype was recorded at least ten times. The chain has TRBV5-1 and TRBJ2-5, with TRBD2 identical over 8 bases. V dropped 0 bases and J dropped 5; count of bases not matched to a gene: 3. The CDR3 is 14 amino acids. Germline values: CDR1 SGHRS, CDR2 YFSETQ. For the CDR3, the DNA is TGCGCCAGCAGCTTGGCAGCGGGAGTCGAGACCCAGTACTTC. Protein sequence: CASSLAAGVETQYF.

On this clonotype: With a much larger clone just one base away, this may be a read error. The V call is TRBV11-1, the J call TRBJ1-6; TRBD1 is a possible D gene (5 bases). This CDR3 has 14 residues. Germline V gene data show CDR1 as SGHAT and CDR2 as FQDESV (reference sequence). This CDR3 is CASSLTDSNPPLHF. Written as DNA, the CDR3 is TGTGCCAGCAGCCTGACAGATTCTAATCCACCCCTCCACTTT.

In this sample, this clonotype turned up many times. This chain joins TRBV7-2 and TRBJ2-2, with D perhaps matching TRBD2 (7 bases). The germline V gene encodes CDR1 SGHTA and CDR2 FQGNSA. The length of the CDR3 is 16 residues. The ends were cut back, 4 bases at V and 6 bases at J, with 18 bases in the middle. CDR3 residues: CASSSLGGGGAGELFF. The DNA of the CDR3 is TGTGCCAGCAGCTCCCTGGGGGGAGGGGGGGCCGGGGAGCTGTTTTTT. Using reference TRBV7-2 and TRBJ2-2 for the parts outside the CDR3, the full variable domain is GAGVSQSPSNKVTEKGKDVELRCDPISGHTALYWYRQSLGQGLEFLIYFQGNSAPDKSGLPSDRFSAERTGGSVSTLTIQRTQQEDSAVYLCASSSLGGGGAGELFFGEGSRLTVL.

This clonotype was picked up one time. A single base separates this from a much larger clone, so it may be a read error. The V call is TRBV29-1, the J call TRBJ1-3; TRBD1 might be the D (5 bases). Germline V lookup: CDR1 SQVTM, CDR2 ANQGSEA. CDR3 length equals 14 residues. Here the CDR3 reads CSVGQSSSGSTIYF. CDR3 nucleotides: TGCAGCGTTGGACAGTCTAGCTCTGGAAGCACCATATATTTT.

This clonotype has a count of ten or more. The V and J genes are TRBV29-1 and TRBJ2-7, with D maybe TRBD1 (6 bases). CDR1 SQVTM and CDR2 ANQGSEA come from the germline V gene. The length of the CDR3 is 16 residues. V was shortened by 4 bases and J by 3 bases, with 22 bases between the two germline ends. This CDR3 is CSVGSLPGVGNYEQYF. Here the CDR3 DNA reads TGCAGCGTTGGGTCCCTCCCAGGGGTTGGAAACTACGAGCAGTACTTC.

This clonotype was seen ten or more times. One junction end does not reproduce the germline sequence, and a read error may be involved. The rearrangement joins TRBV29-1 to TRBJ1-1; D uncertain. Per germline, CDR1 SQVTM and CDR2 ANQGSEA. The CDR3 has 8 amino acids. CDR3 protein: CSVERQIF. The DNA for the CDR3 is TGCAGCGTTGAACGGCAGATTTTT. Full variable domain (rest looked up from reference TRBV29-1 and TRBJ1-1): SAVISQKPSRDICQRGTSLTIQCQVDSQVTMMFWYRQQPGQSLTLIATANQGSEATYESGFVIDKFPISRPNLTFSTLTVSNMSPEDSSIYLCSVERQIFGQGTRLTVV.

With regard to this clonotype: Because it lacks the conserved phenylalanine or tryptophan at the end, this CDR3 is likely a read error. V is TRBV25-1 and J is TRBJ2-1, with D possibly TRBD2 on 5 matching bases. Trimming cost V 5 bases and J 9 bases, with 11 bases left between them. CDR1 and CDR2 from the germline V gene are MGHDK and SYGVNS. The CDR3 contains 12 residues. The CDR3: CASSPWEREQFS. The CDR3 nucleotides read TGTGCCAGCAGTCCGTGGGAGCGTGAGCAGTTCTCT.

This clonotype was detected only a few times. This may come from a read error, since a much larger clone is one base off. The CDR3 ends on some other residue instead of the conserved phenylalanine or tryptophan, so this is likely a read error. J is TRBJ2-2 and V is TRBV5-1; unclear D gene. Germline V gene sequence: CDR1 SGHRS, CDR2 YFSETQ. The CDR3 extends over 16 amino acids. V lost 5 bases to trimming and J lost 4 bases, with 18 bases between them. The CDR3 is CASRLPVGQSTGELFL. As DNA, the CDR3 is TGCGCCAGCAGGTTACCCGTCGGGCAGTCCACCGGGGAGCTGTTTCTT.

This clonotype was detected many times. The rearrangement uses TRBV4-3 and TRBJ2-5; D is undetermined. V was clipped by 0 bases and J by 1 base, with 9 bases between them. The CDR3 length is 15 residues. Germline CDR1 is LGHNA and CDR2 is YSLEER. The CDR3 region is CASSQDWAIQETQYF. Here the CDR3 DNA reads TGCGCCAGCAGCCAAGATTGGGCGATCCAAGAGACCCAGTACTTC.

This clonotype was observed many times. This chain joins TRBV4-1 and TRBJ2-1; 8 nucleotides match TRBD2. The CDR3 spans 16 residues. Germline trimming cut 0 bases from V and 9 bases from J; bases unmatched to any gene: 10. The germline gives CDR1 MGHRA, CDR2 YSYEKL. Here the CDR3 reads CASSQDRSGTRPEQFF. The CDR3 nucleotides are TGCGCCAGCAGCCAAGATCGAAGCGGGACTAGGCCTGAGCAGTTCTTC.

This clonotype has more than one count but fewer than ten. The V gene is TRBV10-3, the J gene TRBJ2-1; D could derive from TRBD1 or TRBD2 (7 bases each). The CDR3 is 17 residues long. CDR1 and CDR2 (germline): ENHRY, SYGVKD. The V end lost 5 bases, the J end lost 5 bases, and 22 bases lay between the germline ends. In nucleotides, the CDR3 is TGTGCCATCAGTCGGGACAGTCTAAGCGGGACACACAATGAGCAGTTCTTC. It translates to CAISRDSLSGTHNEQFF.